The clone carrying this TCR beta chain was detected a few times. What it binds is unknown. The 5'RACE template-switching step produced TCR cDNA and added a universal primer site and UMIs. MiXCR, run by TCRdb on the 5' RACE reads, gives a single entry per CDR3 protein. The sample yields approximately 300,000 distinct CDR3 sequences, roughly 8.7% seen once. These data originate in a study of T cells after yellow fever vaccination. General observations from the study: Clones that expanded after primary vaccination mostly reappeared after the booster (roughly 96% CD4, 70% to 90% CD8). Compared with primary, the secondary response was weaker and peaked at day 5, not 15. Abundant contaminating clonotypes from the bulk population could appear in FACS-sorted repertoires.

This sample comprised PBMCs, obtained on the day of the first yellow fever vaccination. The clonotype was recovered from a man between 18 and 29 years old who received the YFV17D yellow fever vaccine.

CDR3 DNA sequence: TGCGCCAGCAGCTTGCCCGAGGGACGGGCTTTCTTT. Its protein product is CASSLPEGRAFF. The chain carries TRBV5-1 and TRBJ1-1; weak D call: TRBD1 (5 bases). The CDR3 consists of 12 residues. Trimming removed 1 base at V and 11 bases at J, with 12 bases between. Germline-derived CDR1 and CDR2 are SGHRS and YFSETQ.